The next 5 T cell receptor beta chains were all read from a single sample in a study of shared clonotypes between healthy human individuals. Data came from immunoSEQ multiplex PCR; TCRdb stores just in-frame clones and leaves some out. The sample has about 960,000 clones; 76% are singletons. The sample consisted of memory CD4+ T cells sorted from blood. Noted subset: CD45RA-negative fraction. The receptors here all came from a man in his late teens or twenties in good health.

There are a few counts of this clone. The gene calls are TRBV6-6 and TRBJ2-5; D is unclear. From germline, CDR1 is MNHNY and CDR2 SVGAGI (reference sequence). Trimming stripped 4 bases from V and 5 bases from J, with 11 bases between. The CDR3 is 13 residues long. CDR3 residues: CASSSSDAETQYF. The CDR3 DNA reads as TGTGCCAGCAGTTCCTCGGACGCGGAGACCCAGTACTTC.

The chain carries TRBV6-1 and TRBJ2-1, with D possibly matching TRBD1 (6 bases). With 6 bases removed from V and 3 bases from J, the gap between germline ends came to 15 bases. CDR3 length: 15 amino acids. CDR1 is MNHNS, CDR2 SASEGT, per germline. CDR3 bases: TGTGCCAGCAGCTGGCGGGCAGGGGTCTACAATGAGCAGTTCTTC. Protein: CASSWRAGVYNEQFF.

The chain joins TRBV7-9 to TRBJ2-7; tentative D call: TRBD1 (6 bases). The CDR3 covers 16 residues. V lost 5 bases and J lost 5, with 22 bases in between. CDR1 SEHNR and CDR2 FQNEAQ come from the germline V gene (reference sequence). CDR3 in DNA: TGTGCCAGCAGCCCTATTTGGGATCGAGGGGACAACGAGCAGTACTTC. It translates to CASSPIWDRGDNEQYF.

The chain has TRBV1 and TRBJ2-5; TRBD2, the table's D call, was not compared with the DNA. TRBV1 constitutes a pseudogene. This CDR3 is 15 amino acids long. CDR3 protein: CTSSQNEEGRETQYF. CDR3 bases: TGCACCAGCAGCCAAAATGAGGAGGGTCGAGAGACCCAGTACTTC.

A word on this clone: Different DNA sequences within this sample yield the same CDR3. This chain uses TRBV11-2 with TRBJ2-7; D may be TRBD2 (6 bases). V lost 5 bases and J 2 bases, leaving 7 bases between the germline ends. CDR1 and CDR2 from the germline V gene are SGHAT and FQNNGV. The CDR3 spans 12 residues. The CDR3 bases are TGTGCCAGCAGCGCGGGGCCCTACGAGCAGTACTTC. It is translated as CASSAGPYEQYF.